This passage covers 32 T cell receptor beta chains from one sample sequenced in a study of early T cells in non-severe SARS-CoV-2 infection. TCRdb processed the 5' RACE reads anew with MiXCR; each CDR3 protein has one entry. The data show fewer than 130,000 distinct CDR3 sequences, roughly an eighth seen once. Specimen: whole blood, collected at baseline. All receptors derive from an adult who was a healthcare worker with PCR-confirmed SARS-CoV-2 infection or an uninfected control (not recorded which).

This rearrangement joins TRBV12-3 or TRBV12-4 to TRBJ2-3; 8 bases fit TRBD1. This CDR3 has 14 residues. With V trimmed by 3 bases and J by 2 bases, 1 base remained unmatched. In DNA form, the CDR3 reads TGTGCCAGCAGTTTGGACAGGGCCACAGATACGCAGTATTTT. Translation: CASSLDRATDTQYF.

The chain has TRBV5-1 and TRBJ2-1; 13 bases line up with TRBD2. Germline CDR1 and CDR2: SGHRS and YFSETQ. This CDR3 contains 14 residues. The trim removed 4 bases at V and 12 bases at J, leaving 7 bases unmatched. The DNA of the CDR3 is TGCGCCAGCAGCATACGGACTAGCGGGAGTGGGCAGTTCTTC. This codes for CASSIRTSGSGQFF.

This clonotype was seen at least ten times. The V and J genes are TRBV7-9 and TRBJ2-1, with D possibly being TRBD2 (6 bases). Between the trimmed V and J ends, which lost 0 bases and 4 bases, there was a span of 7 bases. The CDR3 covers 14 residues. Per germline, CDR1 SEHNR and CDR2 FQNEAQ (reference sequence). CDR3 sequence: CASSLAGGYNEQFF. The CDR3, as DNA: TGTGCCAGCAGCTTAGCGGGGGGTTACAATGAGCAGTTCTTC.

This rearrangement joins TRBV9 to TRBJ1-1; 9 bases are a match to TRBD1. Germline assignment: CDR1 SGDLS and CDR2 YYNGEE. The CDR3 has 14 residues. V was clipped by 4 bases and J by 5 bases; unmatched bases: 6. The CDR3 loop is CASSPRTGETEAFF. The CDR3 coding sequence is TGTGCCAGCAGCCCCCGGACAGGGGAGACTGAAGCTTTCTTT.

V and J are TRBV5-4 and TRBJ1-2; TRBD1 matches 7 bases. The V gene end was trimmed by 4 bases and the J gene end by 4 bases; junction bases not matched to a gene: 1. The germline CDR1 and CDR2 sequences are SGHNT and YYREEE (reference sequence). CDR3 length equals 12 residues. The CDR3 DNA is TGTGCCAGCAGCCGGGACAGCTATGGCTACACCTTC. Encoded protein: CASSRDSYGYTF.

The chain carries TRBV10-2 and TRBJ2-7; 12 nucleotides agree with TRBD2. The ends lost 3 bases at V and 3 bases at J; junction bases unmatched: 3. Germline loops: CDR1 WSHSY, CDR2 SAAADI. CDR3 length: 15 residues. DNA of the CDR3: TGCGCCAGCAGTGACCAGACTAGCGGGAGCTACGAGCAGTACTTC. Translating gives CASSDQTSGSYEQYF.

The gene calls are TRBV7-8 and TRBJ1-1, with D unclear. CDR1 is SGHVS and CDR2 is FQNEAQ in the germline V gene. This CDR3 comprises 15 residues. V lost 5 bases to trimming and J lost 1 base, with 14 bases between them. CDR3 DNA sequence: TGTGCCAGCAGCCCCCCCCACGGGGAGAACACTGAAGCTTTCTTT. This translates into CASSPPHGENTEAFF.

The V gene is TRBV24-1, the J gene TRBJ2-1, with 9 bases matching TRBD2. Germline V lookup: CDR1 KGHDR, CDR2 SFDVKD. V gave up 4 bases and J gave up 8 bases; unmatched junction bases: 11. The CDR3 sequence is 16 residues long. The CDR3 region is CATSDPRGTSRDEQFF. The CDR3 DNA is TGTGCCACCAGTGACCCTCGAGGGACTAGCAGAGATGAGCAGTTCTTC.

This clonotype has only a few counts. The chain combines TRBV2 with TRBJ1-1, with 8 nucleotides matching TRBD1. There are 13 residues in the CDR3. J was trimmed by 4 bases and V by 9 bases; bases with no gene match: 7. Germline lookup yields CDR1 SNHLY and CDR2 FYNNEI. This chain's CDR3 is CARDRAQGTEAFF. Here the CDR3 DNA reads TGTGCCAGGGACAGGGCGCAAGGCACTGAAGCTTTCTTT.

The chain uses TRBV5-1 and TRBJ2-7; the D gene is possibly TRBD1 (6 bases). Trimming left V 1 base short and J 3 bases short, with 11 bases between. Looked up from germline, CDR1 is SGHRS and CDR2 is YFSETQ. This CDR3 comprises 14 residues. CDR3 bases: TGCGCCAGCAGCTTGTCAGGGGCGGTCTACGAGCAGTACTTC. Amino acids: CASSLSGAVYEQYF. The full variable domain, with the rest looked up from reference TRBV5-1 and TRBJ2-7, is KAGVTQTPRYLIKTRGQQVTLSCSPISGHRSVSWYQQTPGQGLQFLFEYFSETQRNKGNFPGRFSGRQFSNSRSEMNVSTLELGDSALYLCASSLSGAVYEQYFGPGTRLTVT.

This clonotype was found a few times. The V call is TRBV7-9, the J call TRBJ1-3; weak D call: TRBD1 (6 bases). Germline V gives CDR1 SEHNR, CDR2 FQNEAQ (reference sequence). V dropped 9 bases and J dropped 0 bases, with 15 bases sitting between them. This CDR3 is 15 amino acids long. The CDR3 loop is CASTPWDISGNTIYF. CDR3 coding DNA: TGTGCCAGTACGCCCTGGGACATCTCTGGAAACACCATATATTTT.

The rearrangement joins TRBV6-2 or TRBV6-3 to TRBJ2-1; D gene unclear. The germline V gene encodes CDR1 MNHEY and CDR2 SVGEGT. CDR3 length: 11 residues. Trimming removed 5 bases at V and 7 bases at J, with 6 bases between. The CDR3 protein is CASSLDNEQFF. The DNA for the CDR3 is TGTGCCAGCAGTCTAGATAATGAGCAGTTCTTC.

A few counts support this clonotype. V usage is TRBV3-1 and J usage is TRBJ2-7; 8 nucleotides match TRBD1. The CDR3 contains 17 residues. Losses at the gene ends were 3 bases for V and 4 bases for J; bases not matched to a gene: 14. Germline CDR1 is LGHDT and CDR2 is YNNKEL (reference sequence). CDR3 loop: CASSQDQLGDRIYEQYF. In nucleotides, the CDR3 is TGTGCCAGCAGCCAGGACCAGCTAGGGGACAGGATATACGAGCAGTACTTC.

In this sample, this clonotype turned up a few times. The V call is TRBV10-3, the J call TRBJ1-2; possible D gene TRBD1, 6 bases. CDR3 length equals 13 residues. Germline CDR1 reads ENHRY; CDR2 reads SYGVKD. The V end lost 5 bases, the J end lost 12 bases, and 19 bases lay between the germline ends. The CDR3, as DNA: TGTGCCATCAGTCACGGGACAAAAGAAGAGGACACCTTC. Protein product: CAISHGTKEEDTF.

This clonotype was counted at least ten times. The chain combines TRBV7-2 with TRBJ2-2; TRBD1 matches 9 bases. CDR1 is SGHTA and CDR2 is FQGNSA in the germline V gene. The CDR3 spans 16 residues. The J segment lost 3 bases and the V segment lost 3 bases, leaving 5 bases of the junction unmatched. The CDR3 nucleotides read TGTGCCAGCAGCTTGACAGGGGGTCTCGACACCGGGGAGCTGTTTTTT. Translation gives CASSLTGGLDTGELFF.

The J gene is TRBJ2-3, the V gene TRBV6-5; 8 bases agree with TRBD1. The length of the CDR3 is 13 residues. The junction had 3 bases not matched to a gene; V was cut back by 6 bases and J by 4 bases. Germline V gives CDR1 MNHEY, CDR2 SVGAGI. CDR3: CASRDRDPDTQYF. CDR3 bases: TGTGCCAGCAGGGACAGGGACCCAGATACGCAGTATTTT.

This clonotype has more than one count but fewer than ten. The chain employs TRBV25-1 and TRBJ1-1; D uncertain. The CDR3 is made up of 14 amino acids. Trimming took 4 bases from V and 4 from J, leaving 13 bases between them. Germline V CDR1 and CDR2: MGHDK, SYGVNS. The CDR3 loop is CASSVAGMVTEAFF. DNA of the CDR3: TGTGCCAGCAGTGTCGCAGGTATGGTCACTGAAGCTTTCTTT.

This clonotype showed up just a few times. V gene TRBV28 combines with J gene TRBJ2-2; possible D gene TRBD1, 5 bases. V was trimmed by 6 bases and J by 3 bases, leaving 8 bases between them. The CDR3 runs to 13 residues. Germline V gene sequence: CDR1 MDHEN, CDR2 SYDVKM. CDR3 amino acids: CASRSTDTGELFF. CDR3 sequence (DNA): TGTGCCAGCAGATCGACAGACACCGGGGAGCTGTTTTTT.

V usage is TRBV12-3 or TRBV12-4 and J usage is TRBJ1-2; D is perhaps TRBD1 (6 bases). The CDR3 extends over 16 amino acids. Deletions cut 6 bases from V and 7 bases from J, with 24 bases between. CDR3 residues: CASSPHGGGRFVGYTF. In DNA, the CDR3 is TGTGCCAGCAGCCCTCACGGGGGGGGGCGCTTTGTTGGCTACACCTTC.

This clonotype showed up many times. V and J are TRBV27 and TRBJ2-2, with D possibly TRBD1 on 5 matching bases. Germline-derived CDR1 and CDR2 are MNHEY and SMNVEV (reference sequence). The CDR3 is 14 amino acids. Trimming removed 3 bases at V and 8 bases at J, with 13 bases between. The CDR3 sequence is CASSLQGPRGELFF. CDR3 sequence (DNA): TGTGCCAGCAGTTTGCAGGGCCCACGAGGGGAGCTGTTTTTT.

This clonotype was detected a few times. This rearrangement joins TRBV19 to TRBJ2-7; D unresolved. Trimming stripped 9 bases from V and 4 bases from J, with 13 bases between. The CDR3 loop spans 12 amino acids. CDR1 LNHDA and CDR2 SQIVND come from the germline V gene (reference sequence). In DNA form, the CDR3 reads TGTGCCAGGGAAGCGATGGATTACGAGCAGTACTTC. It specifies CAREAMDYEQYF.

This clonotype was observed a few times. V and J are TRBV30 and TRBJ1-5; 7 bases match TRBD1. Per the germline V gene, CDR1 is GTSNPN and CDR2 is SVGIG (reference sequence). V lost 3 bases and J lost 6; bases outside the gene matches: 5. The CDR3 loop spans 13 amino acids. CDR3 protein: CAWSGQGGQPQHF. DNA for the CDR3: TGTGCCTGGAGCGGGCAGGGGGGTCAGCCCCAGCATTTT.

This clonotype appeared many times. The chain is built from TRBV19 and TRBJ1-5; D is ambiguous. Germline CDR1 is LNHDA and CDR2 is SQIVND (reference sequence). V was clipped by 8 bases and J by 4 bases, with 12 bases between them. The CDR3 consists of 13 residues. The CDR3 DNA reads TGTGCCAGTCGGAGGCACAGTAATCAGCCCCAGCATTTT. This codes for CASRRHSNQPQHF.

The rearrangement joins TRBV28 to TRBJ2-2; TRBD1 aligns across 9 bases. CDR1 is MDHEN and CDR2 is SYDVKM in the germline V gene. There are 17 residues in the CDR3. J lost 3 bases, V lost 5 bases, and 10 bases had no gene match. The CDR3 nucleotides read TGTGCCAGCAGTCATGGACAGGGGCCTCCGGACACCGGGGAGCTGTTTTTT. Amino acid sequence: CASSHGQGPPDTGELFF.

Many counts were recorded for this clonotype. The chain couples TRBV5-1 to TRBJ1-2; no firm D call. Trimming cost V 2 bases and J 8 bases, with 13 bases left between them. Per germline, CDR1 SGHRS and CDR2 YFSETQ. This CDR3 has 13 amino acids. CDR3 amino acids: CASSLAGIGGYTF. The CDR3 nucleotides read TGCGCCAGCAGCTTAGCTGGGATCGGAGGCTACACCTTC.

CDR3 nucleotide sequence: TGCGCCAGCAGCTCGGGGACAGGAGAATACGAGCAGTACTTC. Translating gives CASSSGTGEYEQYF. The rearrangement links TRBV4-1 to TRBJ2-7, with 8 bases identical to TRBD1. CDR1 and CDR2 from the germline V gene are MGHRA and YSYEKL. The V and J ends lost 5 bases and 4 bases, in that order; junction bases with no gene match: 7. There are 14 residues in the CDR3.

The chain uses TRBV3-1 and TRBJ2-2, with TRBD1 matching over 7 bases. This CDR3 is built from 16 residues. Germline CDR1 and CDR2: LGHDT and YNNKEL (reference sequence). J was trimmed by 0 bases and V by 2 bases; bases with no gene match: 3. CDR3 sequence (DNA): TGTGCCAGCAGCCAAACGGGACAGCCGAACACCGGGGAGCTGTTTTTT. It encodes CASSQTGQPNTGELFF.

This clonotype was counted only a few times. The J gene is TRBJ1-2, the V gene TRBV12-3 or TRBV12-4, with 8 nucleotides matching TRBD1. This CDR3 is 15 amino acids long. With 3 bases clipped from V and 4 bases from J, the junction kept 7 bases outside the gene matches. The CDR3 DNA sequence: TGTGCCAGCAGTTTTATCCTGGACAGGGCCTATGGCTACACCTTC. Protein: CASSFILDRAYGYTF.

This clonotype was found a few times. The chain is built from TRBV9 and TRBJ2-1; D may correspond to TRBD1 or TRBD2 (6 bases each). Between the trimmed V and J ends, which lost 7 bases and 0 bases, there was a span of 11 bases. CDR1 is SGDLS and CDR2 is YYNGEE in the germline V gene. The CDR3 contains 14 residues. The chain's CDR3 is CASGGGTSYNEQFF. The DNA for the CDR3 is TGTGCCAGCGGGGGCGGGACCTCCTACAATGAGCAGTTCTTC.

This clonotype was counted between two and nine times. The CDR3 loop reads CASSLGLGQNYEQYF. The CDR3 coding sequence is TGCGCCAGCAGCTTGGGGTTGGGGCAGAACTACGAGCAGTACTTC. The gene calls are TRBV5-1 and TRBJ2-7; TRBD1 might be the D (5 bases). The V end was cut by 0 bases, the J end by 3 bases, with 13 bases between. Germline-derived CDR1 and CDR2 are SGHRS and YFSETQ. The CDR3 contains 15 residues.

The chain uses TRBV9 and TRBJ2-1; no definite D call. The germline V gene has CDR1 SGDLS and CDR2 YYNGEE. Trimming shortened V by 3 bases and J by 5 bases, and 12 bases separated the two germline ends. This CDR3 has 14 amino acids. The CDR3 DNA follows: TGTGCCAGCAGCGCCTCCCGACCAAACAATGAGCAGTTCTTC. Amino acids: CASSASRPNNEQFF.

This clonotype showed up just a few times. The chain couples TRBV5-4 to TRBJ2-3; D gene ambiguous. CDR1 SGHNT and CDR2 YYREEE come from the germline V gene (reference sequence). Trimming removed 5 bases from V and 0 bases from J, with 4 bases in between. This CDR3 region has 12 residues. CDR3 amino acids: CASSTSTDTQYF. CDR3 DNA sequence: TGTGCCAGCAGTACTAGCACAGATACGCAGTATTTT. The full variable domain, its missing parts supplied by reference TRBV5-4 and TRBJ2-3, is ETGVTQSPTHLIKTRGQQVTLRCSSQSGHNTVSWYQQALGQGPQFIFQYYREEENGRGNFPPRFSGLQFPNYSSELNVNALELDDSALYLCASSTSTDTQYFGPGTRLTVL.